These T cell receptor beta chains were read from a single sample in a study of cytomegalovirus exposure and HLA in healthy donors. Assay: immunoSEQ multiplex PCR; the TCRdb copy retains only in-frame clones and omits some. Of around 120,000 clones detected, about 81% appear once; the ten largest clones hold 5% to 7%. Sequencing was performed on PBMCs. All receptors derive from a woman aged 40 to 50 in good health and CMV-seropositive. The CDR3 runs from the conserved cysteine through the conserved F or W. The D gene is left open where the match is weak. Clone size is not always given. Where it is, it says once, few, many or a class for expanded clones.

size	V	J	D	DNA	CDR3
.	TRBV6-5	TRBJ2-7	TRBD1	TGTGCCAGCAGCCCCGGACAGGGGGCATCCTACGAGCAGTACTTC	CASSPGQGASYEQYF
.	TRBV19	TRBJ1-1	.	TGTGCCAGTAGTATTCCCGGGACACATAAGAACACTGAAGCTTTCTTT	CASSIPGTHKNTEAFF
once	TRBV7-2	TRBJ1-2	.	TGTGCCAGCAGCTTAGTGGGGCCATCTCCTCGATATGGCTACACCTTC	CASSLVGPSPRYGYTF
once	TRBV30	TRBJ1-1	TRBD1	TGTGCCTGGAGCTACCCATCCCACCAGGACAGGAGCAAAGCTTTCTTT	CAWSYPSHQDRSKAFF
.	TRBV5-1	TRBJ1-3	TRBD1	TGCGCCAGCAGCTTGTACGTCGGGACAGGGGCTGGAAACACCATATATTTT	CASSLYVGTGAGNTIYF
.	TRBV4-1	TRBJ2-7	.	TGCGCCAGCAGCCAAGTCATGCTCTCCTACGAGCAGTACTTC	CASSQVMLSYEQYF
.	TRBV9	TRBJ1-1	.	TGTGCCAGCAGCGTAGCTTTGGGGGCGGACACTGAAGCTTTCTTT	CASSVALGADTEAFF
.	TRBV10-3	TRBJ2-3	TRBD1	TGTGCCATCAGTTACTATGGACAGGGTGGGACAGATACGCAGTATTTT	CAISYYGQGGTDTQYF
.	TRBV6-6	TRBJ1-1	.	TGTGCCAGCAGTTACGAGAGGGGGATGAACACTGAAGCTTTCTTT	CASSYERGMNTEAFF
.	TRBV5-1	TRBJ1-4	.	TGCGCCAGCAGCATTGGGGGGGGTTCCAATGAAAAACTGTTTTTT	CASSIGGGSNEKLFF
.	TRBV14	TRBJ2-2	.	TGTGCCAGCAGCCAGTTCATGAACACCGGGGAGCTGTTTTTT	CASSQFMNTGELFF
.	TRBV27	TRBJ1-1	.	TGTGCCAGCAGTCAAGGCGGGAACACTGAAGCTTTCTTT	CASSQGGNTEAFF
.	TRBV10-3	TRBJ1-6	.	TGTGCCATCGGGGGCCTAAGCTCCTATAATTCACCCCTCCACTTT	CAIGGLSSYNSPLHF
.	TRBV5-4	TRBJ2-6	TRBD2	TGTGCCAGCAGCTTGGTCGGACTAGCGGGAGGCTCTGGGGCCAACGTCCTGACTTTC	CASSLVGLAGGSGANVLTF
.	TRBV6-1	TRBJ2-7	TRBD2	TGTGCCAGCAGTGACCAGACTAGCGGGGGTTACGAGCAGTACTTC	CASSDQTSGGYEQYF
.	TRBV28	TRBJ2-7	TRBD2	TGTGCCAGCAAGACACCGGGACTAGCGCGCGAGCAGTACTTC	CASKTPGLAREQYF
.	TRBV5-1	TRBJ1-1	.	TGCGCCAGCAGCTTGAAGGGGTCTGAAGCTTTCTTT	CASSLKGSEAFF
.	TRBV6-4	TRBJ1-1	TRBD1	TGTGCCAGCAGTGACCCTACGGACAGGGGCTCTTTCACTGAAGCTTTCTTT	CASSDPTDRGSFTEAFF
.	TRBV5-1	TRBJ2-7	.	TGCGCCAGCAGTTTGAAAACAGGGATGGAGAGCTCCTACGAGCAGTACTTC	CASSLKTGMESSYEQYF
few	TRBV30	TRBJ1-2	.	TGTGCCTGGTTGAGGGGGTTGGGTGGCTACACCTTC	CAWLRGLGGYTF
.	TRBV4-3	TRBJ2-1	TRBD2	TGCGCCAGCAGCCAAGATGAGTTAGCGGGGGGAAATGAGCAGTTCTTC	CASSQDELAGGNEQFF
.	TRBV18	TRBJ2-7	TRBD1	TGTGCCAGCTCACCACCGGGACAGGGGGCCTACGAGCAGTACTTC	CASSPPGQGAYEQYF
.	TRBV6-5	TRBJ2-7	TRBD2	TGTGCCAGCAGGCCCGGGGGACTAGCTGCTTACGAGCAGTACTTC	CASRPGGLAAYEQYF
few	TRBV11-3	TRBJ2-1	TRBD1	TGTGCCAGCAGCTTAGGAACCGGGACAGGGGGATCCTACAATGAGCAGTTCTTC	CASSLGTGTGGSYNEQFF
.	TRBV7-9	TRBJ2-7	TRBD2	TGTGCCAGCAGCTTAGTCGGGGGGGCCTACGAGCAGTACTTC	CASSLVGGAYEQYF
.	TRBV6-5	TRBJ2-3	.	TGTGCCAGCAGTTACGCGGACAGTTCCACAGATACGCAGTATTTT	CASSYADSSTDTQYF
once	TRBV5-1	TRBJ1-1	TRBD1	TGCGCCAGCAGCTTACCGGGACAGGGGTCTGAAGCTTTCTTT	CASSLPGQGSEAFF
once	TRBV19	TRBJ1-1	.	TGTGCCAGTAGCCTGAGGGGGTTTGGGAACACTGAAGCTTTCTTT	CASSLRGFGNTEAFF
.	TRBV29-1	TRBJ1-5	.	TGCAGCGTTGAGATCCAGGGTAGCAATCAGCCCCAGCATTTT	CSVEIQGSNQPQHF
once	TRBV18	TRBJ1-3	TRBD1	TGTGCCAGCTCACCTCAACAGGGGACCTCTGGAAACACCATATATTTT	CASSPQQGTSGNTIYF
.	TRBV30	TRBJ1-5	.	TGTGCCTGGAGTGTAGGACAGATTAGCAATCAGCCCCAGCATTTT	CAWSVGQISNQPQHF
.	TRBV7-2	TRBJ2-1	TRBD2	TGTGCCAGCAGCTTAGAGTCCGCGGGAGGATACAATGAGCAGTTCTTC	CASSLESAGGYNEQFF
.	TRBV7-6	TRBJ1-1	TRBD1	TGTGCCAGCAGCACAGACAGGGGAATGAACACTGAAGCTTTCTTT	CASSTDRGMNTEAFF
.	TRBV9	TRBJ2-1	TRBD2	TGTGCCAGCAGCGTAGGGGCTTCGGAGCGGGAGGGCCTCAATGAGCAGTTCTTC	CASSVGASEREGLNEQFF
.	TRBV27	TRBJ2-1	.	TGTGTCCGTCCCGGCCGGGGTGAGCAGTTCTTC	CVRPGRGEQFF
.	TRBV7-2	TRBJ1-1	TRBD1	TGTGCCAGCAGCTTCAAGACAGGGGTGAACACTGAAGCTTTCTTT	CASSFKTGVNTEAFF
.	TRBV6-5	TRBJ1-1	.	TGTGCCAGCAATCCTTTCCGGGAGAACACTGAAGCTTTCTTT	CASNPFRENTEAFF
few	TRBV5-8	TRBJ2-1	TRBD2	TGTGCCAGCAGCCATTCAGCGGGGCTACGGCCCTACAATGAGCAGTTCTTC	CASSHSAGLRPYNEQFF
.	TRBV19	TRBJ1-5	.	TGTGCCAGTAGTCAAAATCAGCCCCAGCATTTT	CASSQNQPQHF
.	TRBV9	TRBJ2-5	TRBD2	TGTGCCAGCAGCGTATTGGGAGGGGTTCAAGAGACCCAGTACTTC	CASSVLGGVQETQYF
.	TRBV7-3	TRBJ2-1	.	TGTGCCAGCAGCTTCGGACTAACGAAATACAATGAGCAGTTCTTC	CASSFGLTKYNEQFF
.	TRBV9	TRBJ2-1	.	TGTGCCAGCAGCGTAGGTCTAGCAGACAATGAGCAGTTCTTC	CASSVGLADNEQFF
.	TRBV7-3	TRBJ2-7	TRBD2	TGTGCCAGCAGCCCAGGGAGTGGGGGGGCCTACGAGCAGTACTTC	CASSPGSGGAYEQYF
.	TRBV9	TRBJ1-2	TRBD1	TGTGCCAGCAGCACAGGACAGGGCCCCTATGGCTACACCTTC	CASSTGQGPYGYTF
.	TRBV27	TRBJ1-1	.	TGTGCCAGCAGCAACGACATTGTGAATTACGAAGCTTTCTTT	CASSNDIVNYEAFF
few	TRBV9	TRBJ2-7	TRBD2	TGTGCCAGCAGCGTAAGAGCTAGCGGGGCCGCCTACTACGAGCAGTACTTC	CASSVRASGAAYYEQYF
.	TRBV9	TRBJ2-5	TRBD1	TGTGCCAGCAGCGTAGATGTTCTGTCGGGGACAGAGCAAGAGACCCAGTACTTC	CASSVDVLSGTEQETQYF
.	TRBV6-1	TRBJ1-3	TRBD1	TGTGCCAGCAGTGATAGACAGGGGGCCGGGGGAAACACCATATATTTT	CASSDRQGAGGNTIYF
.	TRBV4-2	TRBJ2-1	.	TGTGCCAGCAGCCAAGACGGGACTCAGCAGTTCTTC	CASSQDGTQQFF
.	TRBV10-3	TRBJ1-4	TRBD1	TGTGCCATCAGACAGGGGGGCGAAAAACTGTTTTTT	CAIRQGGEKLFF
.	TRBV4-2	TRBJ2-7	TRBD2	TGTGCCAGCAGCCACGTGAGCGGGACTTACACCTACGAGCAGTACTTC	CASSHVSGTYTYEQYF
.	TRBV11-2	TRBJ1-4	.	TGTGCCAGCAGCTTAGTCTGGGAGGCAGGCCGTGAAAAACTGTTTTTT	CASSLVWEAGREKLFF
.	TRBV28	TRBJ1-5	.	TGTGCCAGCACTCAGAGCAATCAGCCCCAGCATTTT	CASTQSNQPQHF
.	TRBV19	TRBJ2-7	TRBD2	TGTGCCAGTAGCGGACTAGCGGCCTACGAGCAGTACTTC	CASSGLAAYEQYF
.	TRBV12-5	TRBJ2-7	.	TGTGCTAGTGGTCTAGCCTACGAGCAGTACTTC	CASGLAYEQYF
.	TRBV29-1	TRBJ2-7	.	TGCAGCGTTGAAGGGGACTCCCCCTACGAGCAGTACTTC	CSVEGDSPYEQYF
.	TRBV28	TRBJ2-1	TRBD2	TGTGCCAGCAGTGTAACCCAGACTAGCCCCTCCTACAATGAGCAGTTCTTC	CASSVTQTSPSYNEQFF
.	TRBV6-1	TRBJ2-1	TRBD1	TGTGCCAGCCGCCGGCAGGGGGCGGATGAGCAGTTCTTC	CASRRQGADEQFF
.	TRBV19	TRBJ1-2	.	TGTGCCAGTAGTAAACAGGCTGTGGTTGGCTACACCTTC	CASSKQAVVGYTF
.	TRBV15	TRBJ2-7	TRBD1	TGTGCCACCAGCAGAGAAGTGGGGACAGGGAGGTCGGTAGCTTACGAGCAGTACTTC	CATSREVGTGRSVAYEQYF